This T cell receptor beta chain was observed in a study of naive and memory T cell subsets. An equimolar mix of two oligonucleotides served as the beta constant-region primer for TRBC1 and TRBC2. The ligated cDNA underwent four PCR rounds using SP2 and nested alpha and beta constant-region primers. An oligonucleotide with the SP2 primer and a 12-nucleotide UMI was ligated to the cDNA 3' end. MiXCR, applied by TCRdb to the UMI-ligation and nested PCR reads, yields one record per CDR3 protein. Counted here are around 160,000 distinct CDR3 sequences, 20% to 25% occurring once; the ten biggest clones make up 0.085% to 0.11%. Study-level results: Gini index rose across naive, CM, EM and EMRA in CD4 and CD8. Possibly reflecting memory cells re-expressing CD45RA, a few larger clonotypes occurred in naive repertoires, especially CD8. Over 90% of naive TCR sequences appeared only once, unlike memory subsets.

For this clonotype: Antigen: not known.

The receptor's source is a human donor in good health. The sample taken for sequencing was naive CD4+ T cells from blood.

The CDR3 loop is CSAGSPGQASYEQYF. The CDR3 DNA reads as TGCAGTGCTGGATCCCCCGGACAAGCATCCTACGAGCAGTACTTC. The chain has TRBV20-1 and TRBJ2-7; a weak D match, TRBD1 (5 bases). The CDR3 runs to 15 residues. The germline V gene has CDR1 DFQATT and CDR2 SNEGSKA (reference sequence). The ends were cut back, 5 bases at V and 1 base at J, with 18 bases in the middle.